This T cell receptor beta chain was sequenced in a study of shared clonotypes between healthy human individuals. The method was immunoSEQ multiplex PCR; TCRdb's version includes in-frame clones alone and lacks a portion of them. The table includes about 380,000 clones, 95% to 97% detected once. The V and J ends lost 3 bases and 2 bases, in that order; junction bases with no gene match: 2. CDR1 and CDR2 (germline): LNHDA, SQIVND (reference sequence). The CDR3 has 14 residues. Sequenced input: memory CD8+ T cells sorted from blood. Stated subset: CD45RO+ cells pooled with CCR7-negative TemRA cells. The chain recombines TRBV19 with TRBJ2-3; 7 bases match TRBD2. The clonotype originates from a man aged 25 to 40 in good health. The CDR3 here is CASSILADTDTQYF. The CDR3 DNA is TGTGCCAGTAGTATCCTAGCGGACACAGATACGCAGTATTTT.